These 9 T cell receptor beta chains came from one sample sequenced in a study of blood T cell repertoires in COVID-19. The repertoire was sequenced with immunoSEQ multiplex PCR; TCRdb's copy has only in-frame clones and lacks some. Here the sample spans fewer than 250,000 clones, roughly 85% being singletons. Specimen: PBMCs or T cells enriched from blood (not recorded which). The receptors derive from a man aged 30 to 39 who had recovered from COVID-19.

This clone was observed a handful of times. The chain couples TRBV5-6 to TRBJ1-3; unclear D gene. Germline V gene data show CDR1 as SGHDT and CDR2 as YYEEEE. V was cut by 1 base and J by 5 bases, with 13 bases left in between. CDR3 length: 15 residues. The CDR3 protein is CASSLSGLGRNTIYF. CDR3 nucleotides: TGTGCCAGCAGCTTGTCCGGGTTAGGCCGAAACACCATATATTTT.

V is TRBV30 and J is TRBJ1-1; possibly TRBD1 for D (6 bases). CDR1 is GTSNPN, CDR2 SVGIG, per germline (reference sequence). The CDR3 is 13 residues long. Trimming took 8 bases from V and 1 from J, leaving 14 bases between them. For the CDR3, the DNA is TGTGCCAGATCGACAGGAGAGAACACTGAAGCTTTCTTT. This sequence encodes CARSTGENTEAFF.

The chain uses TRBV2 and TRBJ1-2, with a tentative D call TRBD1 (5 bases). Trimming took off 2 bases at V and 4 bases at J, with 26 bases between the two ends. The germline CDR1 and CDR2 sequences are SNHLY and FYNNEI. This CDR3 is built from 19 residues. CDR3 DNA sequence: TGTGCCAGCAGTGAAATGGGAAAGGGGCTCCGGGTTAAACTCTATGGCTACACCTTC. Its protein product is CASSEMGKGLRVKLYGYTF. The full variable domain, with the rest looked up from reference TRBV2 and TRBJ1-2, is EPEVTQTPSHQVTQMGQEVILRCVPISNHLYFYWYRQILGQKVEFLVSFYNNEISEKSEIFDDQFSVERPDGSNFTLKIRSTKLEDSAMYFCASSEMGKGLRVKLYGYTFGSGTRLTVV.

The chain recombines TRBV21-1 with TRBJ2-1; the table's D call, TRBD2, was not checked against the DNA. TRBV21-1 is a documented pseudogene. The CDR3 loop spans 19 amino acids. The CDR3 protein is CASSKVVLAGGSSYNEQFF. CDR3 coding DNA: TGTGCCAGCAGCAAGGTAGTCCTAGCGGGAGGGAGCTCCTACAATGAGCAGTTCTTC.

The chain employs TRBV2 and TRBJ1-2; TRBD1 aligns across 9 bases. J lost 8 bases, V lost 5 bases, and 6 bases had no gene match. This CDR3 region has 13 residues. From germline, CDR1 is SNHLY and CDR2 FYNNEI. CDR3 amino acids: CASSRDREGGYTF. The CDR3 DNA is TGTGCCAGCAGTCGGGACAGGGAAGGCGGCTACACCTTC.

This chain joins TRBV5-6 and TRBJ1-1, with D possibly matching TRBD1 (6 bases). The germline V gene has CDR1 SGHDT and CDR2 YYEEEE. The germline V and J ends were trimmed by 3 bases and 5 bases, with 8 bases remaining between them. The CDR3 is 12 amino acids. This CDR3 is CASSSGQTEAFF. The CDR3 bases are TGTGCCAGCAGCTCAGGACAGACTGAAGCTTTCTTT.

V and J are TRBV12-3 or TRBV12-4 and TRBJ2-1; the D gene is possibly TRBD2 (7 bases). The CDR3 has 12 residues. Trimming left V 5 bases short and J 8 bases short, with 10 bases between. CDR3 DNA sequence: TGTGCCAGCAGTGGGGGGGGCTATGAGCAGTTCTTC. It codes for CASSGGGYEQFF.

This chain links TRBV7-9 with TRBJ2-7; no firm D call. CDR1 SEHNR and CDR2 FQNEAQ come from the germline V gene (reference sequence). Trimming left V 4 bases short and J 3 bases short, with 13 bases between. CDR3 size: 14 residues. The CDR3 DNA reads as TGTGCCAGCAGCTCGACATTAAAGATCTACGAGCAGTACTTC. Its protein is CASSSTLKIYEQYF.

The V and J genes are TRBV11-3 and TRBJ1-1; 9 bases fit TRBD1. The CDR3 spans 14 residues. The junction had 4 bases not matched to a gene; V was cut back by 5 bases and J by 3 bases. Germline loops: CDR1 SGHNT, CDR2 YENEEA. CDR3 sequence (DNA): TGTGCCAGCAGCAATGACAGGGGGGACACTGAAGCTTTCTTT. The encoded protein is CASSNDRGDTEAFF. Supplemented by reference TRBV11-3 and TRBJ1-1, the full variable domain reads EAGVVQSPRYKIIEKKQPVAFWCNPISGHNTLYWYLQNLGQGPELLIRYENEEAVDDSQLPKDRFSAERLKGVDSTLKIQPAELGDSAVYLCASSNDRGDTEAFFGQGTRLTVV.